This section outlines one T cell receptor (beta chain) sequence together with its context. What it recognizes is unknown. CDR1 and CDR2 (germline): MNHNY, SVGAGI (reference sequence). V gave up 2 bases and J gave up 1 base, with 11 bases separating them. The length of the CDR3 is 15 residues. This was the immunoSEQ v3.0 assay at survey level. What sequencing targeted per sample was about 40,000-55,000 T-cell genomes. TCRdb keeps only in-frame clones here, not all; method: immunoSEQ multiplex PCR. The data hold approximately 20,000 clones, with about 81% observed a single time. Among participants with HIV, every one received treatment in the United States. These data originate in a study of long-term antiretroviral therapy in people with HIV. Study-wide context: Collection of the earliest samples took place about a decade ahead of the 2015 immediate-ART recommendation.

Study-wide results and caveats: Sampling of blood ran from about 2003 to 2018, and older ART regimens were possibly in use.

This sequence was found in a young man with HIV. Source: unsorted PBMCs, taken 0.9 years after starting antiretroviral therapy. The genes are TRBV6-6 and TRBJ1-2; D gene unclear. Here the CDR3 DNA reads TGTGCCAGCAGTTACCCTGTTGGGGTTAACTATGGCTACACCTTC. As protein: CASSYPVGVNYGYTF.